The next 3 T cell receptor beta chains were all read from a single sample in a study of vaccination and CD4 T cells after COVID-19. Their antigens are not known. Sequencing of the DNA from cultured CD4+ T cells was carried out with the Oncomine TCR Beta short-read assay. Via MiXCR, TCRdb re-called the PCR reads, giving one row per CDR3 protein. Of approximately 3,000 distinct CDR3 sequences in the sample, about a third were seen once. Treatment specified: approximately nine-day PBMC culture with coronavirus spike peptide pools or control peptides (ViraFEST assay). Sequences were obtained from CD4+ T cells from blood, cultured in vitro. The receptors here all came from a human donor who had recovered from COVID-19.

This clonotype was observed a few times. The rearrangement links TRBV6-1 to TRBJ2-3; possible D gene TRBD2, 6 bases. Germline CDR1 reads MNHNS; CDR2 reads SASEGT. V was clipped by 7 bases and J by 3 bases, with 17 bases between them. CDR3 length equals 15 residues. CDR3 sequence (DNA): TGTGCCAGCACCAGTCCTAGCGACGGGACAGATACGCAGTATTTT. This sequence encodes CASTSPSDGTDTQYF.

The V and J genes are TRBV30 and TRBJ1-6; TRBD1 is a possible D gene (5 bases). With 3 bases removed from V and 4 bases from J, the gap between germline ends came to 13 bases. Germline V gene lookup returns CDR1 GTSNPN and CDR2 SVGIG (reference sequence). The CDR3 covers 15 residues. The DNA of the CDR3 is TGTGCCTGGAGCCGCCAGGGCCCGTATAATTCACCCCTCCACTTT. This sequence encodes CAWSRQGPYNSPLHF.

The chain combines TRBV20-1 with TRBJ2-4; 10 positions match TRBD1. Germline assignment: CDR1 DFQATT and CDR2 SNEGSKA (reference sequence). CDR3 length: 18 residues. Trimming at V came to 3 bases and at J to 0 bases, leaving 11 bases not matched to a gene. CDR3 loop: CSASDRRDRGLAKNIQYF. The CDR3 coding sequence is TGCAGTGCTAGCGACCGCCGGGACAGGGGACTAGCCAAAAACATTCAGTACTTC.